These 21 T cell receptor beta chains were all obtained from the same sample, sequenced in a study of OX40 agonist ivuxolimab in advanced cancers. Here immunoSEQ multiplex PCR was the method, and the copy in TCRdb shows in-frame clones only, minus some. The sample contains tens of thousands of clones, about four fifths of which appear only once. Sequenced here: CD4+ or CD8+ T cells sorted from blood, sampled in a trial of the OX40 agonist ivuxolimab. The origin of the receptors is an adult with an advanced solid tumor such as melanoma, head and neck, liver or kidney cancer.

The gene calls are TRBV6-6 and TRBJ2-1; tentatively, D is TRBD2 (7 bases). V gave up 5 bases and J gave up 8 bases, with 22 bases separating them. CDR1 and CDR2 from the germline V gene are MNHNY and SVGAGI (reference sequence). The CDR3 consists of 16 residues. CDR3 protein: CASSPWGGGPWDEQFF. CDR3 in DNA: TGTGCCAGCAGTCCCTGGGGAGGGGGGCCTTGGGATGAGCAGTTCTTC.

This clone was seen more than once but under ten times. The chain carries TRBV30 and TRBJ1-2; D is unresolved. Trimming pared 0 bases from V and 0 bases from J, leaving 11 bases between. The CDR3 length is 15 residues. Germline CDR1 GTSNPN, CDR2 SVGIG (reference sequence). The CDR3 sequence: CAWSVRMEANYGYTF. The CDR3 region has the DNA TGTGCCTGGAGTGTACGGATGGAAGCTAACTATGGCTACACCTTC.

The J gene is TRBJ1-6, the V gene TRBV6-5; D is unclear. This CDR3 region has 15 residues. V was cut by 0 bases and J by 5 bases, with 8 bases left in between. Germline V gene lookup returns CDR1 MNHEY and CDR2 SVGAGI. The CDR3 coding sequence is TGTGCCAGCAGTTACTCGAGTCAGAATAATTCACCCCTCCACTTT. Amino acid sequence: CASSYSSQNNSPLHF.

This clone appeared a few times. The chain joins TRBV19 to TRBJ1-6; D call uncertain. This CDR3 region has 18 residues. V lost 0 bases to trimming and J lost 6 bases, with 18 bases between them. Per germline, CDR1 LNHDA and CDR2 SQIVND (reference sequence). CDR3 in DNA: TGTGCCAGTAGTATAGATCCGAGAACCTATCCCTTTAATTCACCCCTCCACTTT. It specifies CASSIDPRTYPFNSPLHF. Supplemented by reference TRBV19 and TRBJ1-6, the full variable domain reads DGGITQSPKYLFRKEGQNVTLSCEQNLNHDAMYWYRQDPGQGLRLIYYSQIVNDFQKGDIAEGYSVSREKKESFPLTVTSAQKNPTAFYLCASSIDPRTYPFNSPLHFGNGTRLTVT.

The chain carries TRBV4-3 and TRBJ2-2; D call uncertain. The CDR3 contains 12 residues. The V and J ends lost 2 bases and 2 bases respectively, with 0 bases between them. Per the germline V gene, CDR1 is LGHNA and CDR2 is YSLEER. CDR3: CASSQNTGELFF. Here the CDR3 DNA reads TGCGCCAGCAGCCAAAACACCGGGGAGCTGTTTTTT.

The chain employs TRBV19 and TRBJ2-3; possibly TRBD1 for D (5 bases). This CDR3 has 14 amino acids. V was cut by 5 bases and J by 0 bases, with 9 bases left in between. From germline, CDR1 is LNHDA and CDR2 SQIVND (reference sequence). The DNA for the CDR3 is TGTGCCAGTAGTCAGGGCAGAAGCACAGATACGCAGTATTTT. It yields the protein CASSQGRSTDTQYF.

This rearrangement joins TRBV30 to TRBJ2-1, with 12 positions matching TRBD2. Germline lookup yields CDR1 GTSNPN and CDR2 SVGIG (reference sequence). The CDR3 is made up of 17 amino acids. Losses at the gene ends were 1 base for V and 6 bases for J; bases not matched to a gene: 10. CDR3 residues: CAWSGTLAGGPGNEQFF. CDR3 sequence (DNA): TGTGCCTGGAGTGGAACCCTAGCGGGAGGGCCCGGCAATGAGCAGTTCTTC.

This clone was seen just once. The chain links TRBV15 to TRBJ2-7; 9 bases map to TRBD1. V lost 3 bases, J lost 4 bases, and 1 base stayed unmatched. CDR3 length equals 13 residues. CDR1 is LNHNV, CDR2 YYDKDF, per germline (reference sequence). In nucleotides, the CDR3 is TGTGCCACCAGCAGGGACAGGGGTTACGAGCAGTACTTC. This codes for CATSRDRGYEQYF. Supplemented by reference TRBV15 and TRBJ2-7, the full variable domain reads DAMVIQNPRYQVTQFGKPVTLSCSQTLNHNVMYWYQQKSSQAPKLLFHYYDKDFNNEADTPDNFQSRRPNTSFCFLDIRSPGLGDTAMYLCATSRDRGYEQYFGPGTRLTVT.

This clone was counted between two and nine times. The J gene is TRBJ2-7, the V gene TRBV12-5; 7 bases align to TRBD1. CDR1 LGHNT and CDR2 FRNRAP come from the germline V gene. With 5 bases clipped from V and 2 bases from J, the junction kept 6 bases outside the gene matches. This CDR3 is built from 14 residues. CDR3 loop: CASGPGQVPYEQYF. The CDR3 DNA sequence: TGTGCTAGTGGTCCCGGACAGGTACCCTACGAGCAGTACTTC.

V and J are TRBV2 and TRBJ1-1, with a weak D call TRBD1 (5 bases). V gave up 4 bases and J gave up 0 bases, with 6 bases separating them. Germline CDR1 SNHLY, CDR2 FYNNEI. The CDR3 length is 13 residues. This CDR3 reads CASSADMNTEAFF. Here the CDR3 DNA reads TGTGCCAGCAGTGCGGACATGAACACTGAAGCTTTCTTT.

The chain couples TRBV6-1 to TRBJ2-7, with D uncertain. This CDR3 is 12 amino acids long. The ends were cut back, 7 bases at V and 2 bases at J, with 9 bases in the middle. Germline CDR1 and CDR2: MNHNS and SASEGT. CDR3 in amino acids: CASNPRPYEQYF. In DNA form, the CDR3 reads TGTGCCAGCAACCCCAGGCCCTACGAGCAGTACTTC.

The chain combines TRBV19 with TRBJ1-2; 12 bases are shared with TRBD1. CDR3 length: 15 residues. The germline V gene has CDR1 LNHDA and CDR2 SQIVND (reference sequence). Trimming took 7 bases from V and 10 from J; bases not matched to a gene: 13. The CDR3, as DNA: TGTGCCAGTACCCCACAAGGCCCGGGACAGGGGGCCTACACCTTC. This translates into CASTPQGPGQGAYTF.

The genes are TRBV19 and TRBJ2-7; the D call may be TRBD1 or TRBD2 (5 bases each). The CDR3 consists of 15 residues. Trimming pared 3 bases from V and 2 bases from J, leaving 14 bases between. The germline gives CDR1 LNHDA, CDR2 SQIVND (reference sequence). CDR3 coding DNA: TGTGCCAGTAGTATGGTTTGGGGACGGCCCTACGAGCAGTACTTC. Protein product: CASSMVWGRPYEQYF. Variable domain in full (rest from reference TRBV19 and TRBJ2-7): DGGITQSPKYLFRKEGQNVTLSCEQNLNHDAMYWYRQDPGQGLRLIYYSQIVNDFQKGDIAEGYSVSREKKESFPLTVTSAQKNPTAFYLCASSMVWGRPYEQYFGPGTRLTVT.

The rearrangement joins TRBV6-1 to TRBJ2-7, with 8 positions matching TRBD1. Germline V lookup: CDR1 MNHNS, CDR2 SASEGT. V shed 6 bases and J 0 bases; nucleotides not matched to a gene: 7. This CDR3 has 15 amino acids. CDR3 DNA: TGTGCCAGCAGGGTTGTCAGGGGGCCCTCCTACGAGCAGTACTTC. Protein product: CASRVVRGPSYEQYF.

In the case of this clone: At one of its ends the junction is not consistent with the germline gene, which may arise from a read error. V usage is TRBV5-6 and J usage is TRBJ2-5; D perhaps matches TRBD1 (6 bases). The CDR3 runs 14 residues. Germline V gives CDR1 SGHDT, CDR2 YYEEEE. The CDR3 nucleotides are TGTGCCAGCAGCCCTCAACAGGGACAAGCGACCCAGTACTTC. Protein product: CASSPQQGQATQYF.

CDR3 DNA sequence: TGTGCCTTACTCCAAGGTTACAATGAGCAGTTCTTC. Amino acid sequence: CALLQGYNEQFF. The gene calls are TRBV30 and TRBJ2-1; no firm D call. Germline-derived CDR1 and CDR2 are GTSNPN and SVGIG (reference sequence). V was trimmed by 7 bases and J by 4 bases, leaving 11 bases between them. CDR3 length equals 12 residues.

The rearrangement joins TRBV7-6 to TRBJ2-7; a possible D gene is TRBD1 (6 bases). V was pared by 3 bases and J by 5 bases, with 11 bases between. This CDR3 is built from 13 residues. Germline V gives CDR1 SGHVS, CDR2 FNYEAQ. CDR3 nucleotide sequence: TGTGCCAGCAGCTTTAACACAGGGAACGAGCAGTACTTC. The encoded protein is CASSFNTGNEQYF.

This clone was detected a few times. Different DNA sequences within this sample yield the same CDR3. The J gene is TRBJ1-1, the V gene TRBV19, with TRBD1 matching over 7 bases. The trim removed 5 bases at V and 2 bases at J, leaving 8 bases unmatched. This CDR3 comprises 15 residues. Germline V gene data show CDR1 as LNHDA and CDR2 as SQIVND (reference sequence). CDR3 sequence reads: CASSPPGTANTEAFF. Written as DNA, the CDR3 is TGTGCCAGTAGTCCTCCCGGGACAGCCAACACTGAAGCTTTCTTT.

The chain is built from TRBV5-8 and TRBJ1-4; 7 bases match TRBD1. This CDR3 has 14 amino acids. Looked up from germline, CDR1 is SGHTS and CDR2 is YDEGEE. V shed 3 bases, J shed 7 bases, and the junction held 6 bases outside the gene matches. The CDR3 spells CASSYRGNGEKLFF. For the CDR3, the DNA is TGTGCCAGCAGCTACAGGGGAAACGGTGAAAAACTGTTTTTT.

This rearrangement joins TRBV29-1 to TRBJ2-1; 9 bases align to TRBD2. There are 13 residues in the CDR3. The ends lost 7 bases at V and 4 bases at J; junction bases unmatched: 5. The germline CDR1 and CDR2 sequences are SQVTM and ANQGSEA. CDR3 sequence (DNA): TGCAGCGCCGGGACTAGCACTTACAATGAGCAGTTCTTC. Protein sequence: CSAGTSTYNEQFF.

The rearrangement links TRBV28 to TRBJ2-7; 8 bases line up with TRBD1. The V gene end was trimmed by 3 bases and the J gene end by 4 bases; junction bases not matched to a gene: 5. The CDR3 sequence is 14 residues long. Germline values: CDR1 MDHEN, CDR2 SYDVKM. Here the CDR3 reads CASSFQQGEYEQYF. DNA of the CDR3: TGTGCCAGCAGTTTTCAACAGGGGGAGTACGAGCAGTACTTC.